This passage covers 27 T cell receptor beta chains from one sample sequenced in a study of cytomegalovirus exposure and HLA in healthy donors. This PCR relied on a set of 60 Vbeta primers and 13 Jbeta primers. Libraries were prepared by immunoSEQ multiplex PCR; TCRdb keeps only in-frame clonotypes and omits some of them. Of roughly 290,000 clones listed, around 80% are singletons. Sequenced material: PBMCs. The receptor source for this set is a girl aged 2-9 years in good health and CMV-seronegative.

The chain carries TRBV4-2 and TRBJ2-1, with D maybe TRBD2 (6 bases). Trimming stripped 0 bases from V and 8 bases from J, with 11 bases between. CDR3 size: 14 residues. Germline CDR1 and CDR2: LGHNA and YNFKEQ. The CDR3 reads CASSQDVTSYEQFF. CDR3 DNA: TGTGCCAGCAGCCAAGACGTGACTAGTTATGAGCAGTTCTTC.

V gene TRBV7-8 combines with J gene TRBJ1-1, with a tentative D call TRBD1 (5 bases). V lost 2 bases and J lost 2, with 12 bases in between. The germline gives CDR1 SGHVS, CDR2 FQNEAQ. This CDR3 region has 15 residues. This CDR3 reads CASSLRQGQNTEAFF. The DNA of the CDR3 is TGTGCCAGCAGCTTACGTCAGGGCCAAAACACTGAAGCTTTCTTT.

The CDR3, as DNA: TGTGCCAGTCAGGGGACTTCTAGGGGGCGCAGCACCGGGGAGCTGTTTTTT. Residues: CASQGTSRGRSTGELFF. V and J are TRBV7-2 and TRBJ2-2; the D gene is possibly TRBD1 (7 bases). The V gene's germline CDR1 is SGHTA and CDR2 FQGNSA. Trimming took 9 bases from V and 4 from J, leaving 24 bases between them. The CDR3 consists of 17 residues.

The gene calls are TRBV28 and TRBJ1-2, with TRBD1 as a possible D gene (5 bases). CDR3 length: 13 amino acids. Germline CDR1 and CDR2: MDHEN and SYDVKM. V lost 5 bases and J lost 3, with 10 bases in between. The CDR3 DNA is TGTGCCAGCAGTCTGACAGATTACTATGGCTACACCTTC. Amino acid sequence: CASSLTDYYGYTF.

The rearrangement links TRBV28 to TRBJ2-7, with D maybe TRBD2 (6 bases). CDR3 length: 21 residues. CDR1 and CDR2 from the germline V gene are MDHEN and SYDVKM. V gave up 3 bases and J gave up 7 bases, with 37 bases separating them. The CDR3 DNA reads TGTGCCAGCAGTTTTGGGCGGGGATACACAGACGAAAATTGGTACTACGAAGAGCAGTACTTC. This codes for CASSFGRGYTDENWYYEEQYF.

This clone has a single count. CDR3 sequence (DNA): TGTGCCAGCAGGCCCGGACTAGCGGACTACAATGAGCAGTTCTTC. Its protein is CASRPGLADYNEQFF. The J gene is TRBJ2-1, the V gene TRBV28; TRBD2 agrees at 10 bases. The germline CDR1 and CDR2 sequences are MDHEN and SYDVKM. The ends lost 6 bases at V and 3 bases at J; junction bases unmatched: 5. CDR3 size: 15 residues. The full variable domain, completed using reference TRBV28 and TRBJ2-1, is DVKVTQSSRYLVKRTGEKVFLECVQDMDHENMFWYRQDPGLGLRLIYFSYDVKMKEKGDIPEGYSVSREKKERFSLILESASTNQTSMYLCASRPGLADYNEQFFGPGTRLTVL.

The rearrangement links TRBV11-2 to TRBJ2-7; D might be TRBD1 (5 bases). V dropped 3 bases and J dropped 2 bases, with 11 bases sitting between them. Germline CDR1 reads SGHAT; CDR2 reads FQNNGV. This CDR3 has 14 amino acids. The CDR3 here is CASSLTEGPYEQYF. CDR3 DNA: TGTGCCAGCAGCTTGACAGAAGGTCCCTACGAGCAGTACTTC.

The chain joins TRBV27 to TRBJ2-5; TRBD2 agrees at 9 bases. This CDR3 region has 17 residues. Trimming cost V 2 bases and J 3 bases; bases outside gene matches: 10. Germline V lookup: CDR1 MNHEY, CDR2 SMNVEV (reference sequence). CDR3 coding DNA: TGTGCCAGCAGTTTACGGCTAGCGGGACCGGAAAAAGAGACCCAGTACTTC. It codes for CASSLRLAGPEKETQYF.

The chain combines TRBV6-1 with TRBJ1-5; no firm D call. Trimming took off 10 bases at V and 3 bases at J, with 19 bases between the two ends. This CDR3 is built from 15 residues. Germline V gene lookup returns CDR1 MNHNS and CDR2 SASEGT. The CDR3 loop reads CANGEWLGYNQPQHF. As DNA, the CDR3 is TGTGCCAACGGGGAGTGGTTGGGATACAATCAGCCCCAGCATTTT.

This chain links TRBV30 with TRBJ2-4; 7 bases fit TRBD2. CDR3 length: 13 amino acids. V gave up 3 bases and J gave up 11 bases; unmatched junction bases: 10. Germline CDR1 reads GTSNPN; CDR2 reads SVGIG (reference sequence). This CDR3 is CAWSTGTKKVQYF. Written as DNA, the CDR3 is TGTGCCTGGAGCACCGGGACTAAAAAGGTTCAGTACTTC.

This sequence joins TRBV29-1 and TRBJ1-4; D perhaps matches TRBD1 (6 bases). V lost 4 bases, J lost 8 bases, and 11 bases lay in between. Looked up from germline, CDR1 is SQVTM and CDR2 is ANQGSEA. This CDR3 spans 12 amino acids. For the CDR3, the DNA is TGCAGCGTTGCGGGACAACGAGAAAAACTGTTTTTT. As protein: CSVAGQREKLFF.

This chain uses TRBV14 with TRBJ1-1; no clear D. V was shortened by 0 bases and J by 1 base, with 12 bases between the two germline ends. The CDR3 runs to 16 residues. The germline V gene encodes CDR1 SGHDN and CDR2 FVKESK. The CDR3 here is CASSQDRYVRNTEAFF. CDR3 nucleotide sequence: TGTGCCAGCAGCCAAGACAGATACGTCAGGAACACTGAAGCTTTCTTT. The full variable domain, completed using reference TRBV14 and TRBJ1-1, is EAGVTQFPSHSVIEKGQTVTLRCDPISGHDNLYWYRRVMGKEIKFLLHFVKESKQDESGMPNNRFLAERTGGTYSTLKVQPAELEDSGVYFCASSQDRYVRNTEAFFGQGTRLTVV.

The J gene is TRBJ1-5, the V gene TRBV2; weak D call: TRBD1 (5 bases). Trimming took off 6 bases at V and 4 bases at J, with 13 bases between the two ends. Per the germline V gene, CDR1 is SNHLY and CDR2 is FYNNEI. The CDR3 is 14 residues long. For the CDR3, the DNA is TGTGCCAGCAGGAAGGACGGGGGAAATCAGCCCCAGCATTTT. The encoded protein is CASRKDGGNQPQHF. Full variable domain (rest looked up from reference TRBV2 and TRBJ1-5): EPEVTQTPSHQVTQMGQEVILRCVPISNHLYFYWYRQILGQKVEFLVSFYNNEISEKSEIFDDQFSVERPDGSNFTLKIRSTKLEDSAMYFCASRKDGGNQPQHFGDGTRLSIL.

In this sample, this clone turned up a few times. V gene TRBV5-1 combines with J gene TRBJ2-1; D ambiguous. The ends were cut back, 0 bases at V and 2 bases at J, with 9 bases in the middle. The CDR3 totals 15 residues. Germline V gene data show CDR1 as SGHRS and CDR2 as YFSETQ. Here the CDR3 reads CASSLVDGAYNEQFF. CDR3 nucleotide sequence: TGCGCCAGCAGCTTGGTAGATGGAGCCTACAATGAGCAGTTCTTC. Together with reference TRBV5-1 and TRBJ2-1, the CDR3 gives the full variable domain: KAGVTQTPRYLIKTRGQQVTLSCSPISGHRSVSWYQQTPGQGLQFLFEYFSETQRNKGNFPGRFSGRQFSNSRSEMNVSTLELGDSALYLCASSLVDGAYNEQFFGPGTRLTVL.

The chain employs TRBV14 and TRBJ1-1, with 8 bases that match TRBD1. CDR3 length: 16 residues. V shed 2 bases and J 8 bases; nucleotides not matched to a gene: 13. Germline values: CDR1 SGHDN, CDR2 FVKESK. CDR3 loop: CASSQTSPRGRNEAFF. The CDR3 DNA reads TGTGCCAGCAGCCAAACCAGCCCCAGGGGGCGGAACGAAGCTTTCTTT. The whole variable domain, remainder taken from reference TRBV14 and TRBJ1-1, is EAGVTQFPSHSVIEKGQTVTLRCDPISGHDNLYWYRRVMGKEIKFLLHFVKESKQDESGMPNNRFLAERTGGTYSTLKVQPAELEDSGVYFCASSQTSPRGRNEAFFGQGTRLTVV.

V and J are TRBV5-1 and TRBJ2-3, with a possible D match to TRBD2 (5 bases). Germline V lookup: CDR1 SGHRS, CDR2 YFSETQ. CDR3 length: 16 amino acids. V lost 1 base and J 1 base, leaving 13 bases between the germline ends. CDR3 amino acids: CASSLFILGGTDTQYF. As DNA, the CDR3 is TGCGCCAGCAGCTTGTTTATTTTGGGAGGCACAGATACGCAGTATTTT. The full variable domain, in which reference TRBV5-1 and TRBJ2-3 provide the parts outside the CDR3, is KAGVTQTPRYLIKTRGQQVTLSCSPISGHRSVSWYQQTPGQGLQFLFEYFSETQRNKGNFPGRFSGRQFSNSRSEMNVSTLELGDSALYLCASSLFILGGTDTQYFGPGTRLTVL.

V usage is TRBV15 and J usage is TRBJ2-7; D is perhaps TRBD2 (5 bases). V lost 1 base to trimming and J lost 5 bases, with 12 bases between them. Germline V CDR1 and CDR2: LNHNV, YYDKDF (reference sequence). The CDR3 runs to 14 residues. The CDR3 bases are TGTGCCACCAGCAGAGCTCCAGCGGTCAACGAGCAGTACTTC. Translating gives CATSRAPAVNEQYF. The variable domain in full, completed from reference TRBV15 and TRBJ2-7, reads DAMVIQNPRYQVTQFGKPVTLSCSQTLNHNVMYWYQQKSSQAPKLLFHYYDKDFNNEADTPDNFQSRRPNTSFCFLDIRSPGLGDTAMYLCATSRAPAVNEQYFGPGTRLTVT.

The chain recombines TRBV9 with TRBJ2-1; the D gene is possibly TRBD2 (7 bases). The CDR3 has 15 residues. Trimming shortened V by 0 bases and J by 7 bases, and 14 bases separated the two germline ends. CDR1 and CDR2 from the germline V gene are SGDLS and YYNGEE. The CDR3 sequence: CASSVGASGTNEQFF. The CDR3 coding sequence is TGTGCCAGCAGCGTAGGGGCCAGCGGGACAAATGAGCAGTTCTTC.

The rearrangement joins TRBV29-1 to TRBJ1-1; 8 bases agree with TRBD1. The CDR3 length is 12 residues. CDR1 and CDR2 (germline): SQVTM, ANQGSEA. V lost 7 bases and J lost 10; bases outside the gene matches: 11. The CDR3 protein is CSAIGQGGRAFF. The CDR3 DNA reads as TGCAGCGCCATCGGACAGGGAGGAAGAGCTTTCTTT.

This clone was detected a few times. The J gene is TRBJ1-1, the V gene TRBV13, with 10 bases that match TRBD1. From germline, CDR1 is PRHDT and CDR2 FYEKMQ (reference sequence). The trim removed 10 bases at V and 5 bases at J, leaving 10 bases unmatched. The CDR3 has 14 residues. For the CDR3, the DNA is TGTGCCACCCCATCGGGACAGGGGCGAACTGAAGCTTTCTTT. Translation gives CATPSGQGRTEAFF.

CDR3 coding DNA: TGTGCCAGCAGCTCAACCGGTACGCAGTATTTT. Translating it yields CASSSTGTQYF. The J gene is TRBJ2-3, the V gene TRBV7-3; D remains unclear. The CDR3 extends over 11 amino acids. The V end lost 4 bases, the J end lost 8 bases, and 7 bases lay between the germline ends. The germline gives CDR1 SGHTA, CDR2 FQGTGA.

The chain carries TRBV7-9 and TRBJ1-1, with 7 bases lining up with TRBD1. V dropped 7 bases and J dropped 5; count of bases not matched to a gene: 16. Germline V lookup: CDR1 SEHNR, CDR2 FQNEAQ (reference sequence). CDR3 size: 16 residues. CDR3 region: CASTPTRLGGRTEAFF. The DNA of the CDR3 is TGTGCCAGCACACCGACACGGTTAGGGGGCAGGACTGAAGCTTTCTTT.

This chain uses TRBV15 with TRBJ1-1, with D possibly matching TRBD1 (5 bases). Per the germline V gene, CDR1 is LNHNV and CDR2 is YYDKDF (reference sequence). Trimming pared 0 bases from V and 3 bases from J, leaving 8 bases between. This CDR3 is built from 14 residues. The CDR3 DNA reads TGTGCCACCAGCAGAGACAGGGTAGACACTGAAGCTTTCTTT. Amino acids: CATSRDRVDTEAFF.

The chain employs TRBV28 and TRBJ2-5; possibly TRBD1 for D (6 bases). The CDR3 covers 14 residues. Between the trimmed V and J ends, which lost 3 bases and 4 bases, there was a span of 12 bases. The germline V gene has CDR1 MDHEN and CDR2 SYDVKM. The CDR3 DNA sequence: TGTGCCAGCAGTTTGACCCCGACAGGAGAGACCCAGTACTTC. This encodes CASSLTPTGETQYF.

The chain has TRBV7-3 and TRBJ2-3; 11 positions match TRBD2. CDR1 is SGHTA and CDR2 is FQGTGA in the germline V gene. CDR3 length: 15 amino acids. V lost 5 bases and J lost 4; bases outside the gene matches: 5. The chain's CDR3 is CASSMTSGASDTQYF. In DNA, the CDR3 is TGTGCCAGCAGCATGACTAGCGGGGCGTCAGATACGCAGTATTTT. The full variable domain, rest sourced from reference TRBV7-3 and TRBJ2-3, is GAGVSQTPSNKVTEKGKYVELRCDPISGHTALYWYRQSLGQGPEFLIYFQGTGAADDSGLPNDRFFAVRPEGSVSTLKIQRTERGDSAVYLCASSMTSGASDTQYFGPGTRLTVL.

This chain joins TRBV6-4 and TRBJ2-2; maybe TRBD2 (5 bases). V dropped 3 bases and J dropped 6 bases, with 17 bases sitting between them. CDR1 and CDR2 from the germline V gene are MRHNA and SNTAGT. There are 16 residues in the CDR3. DNA for the CDR3: TGTGCCAGCAGTGAGCGTGGCGGGTTCTTGGCCGGGGAGCTGTTTTTT. Encoded protein: CASSERGGFLAGELFF.

This clone was seen once. The chain's CDR3 is CASSFSPGQGSNQPQHF. The CDR3 region has the DNA TGTGCCAGCAGTTTTTCGCCTGGACAGGGGAGCAATCAGCCCCAGCATTTT. This chain links TRBV28 with TRBJ1-5; 9 bases are a match to TRBD1. In germline, CDR1 is MDHEN, CDR2 SYDVKM. V gave up 3 bases and J gave up 1 base; unmatched junction bases: 7. CDR3 length: 17 residues.